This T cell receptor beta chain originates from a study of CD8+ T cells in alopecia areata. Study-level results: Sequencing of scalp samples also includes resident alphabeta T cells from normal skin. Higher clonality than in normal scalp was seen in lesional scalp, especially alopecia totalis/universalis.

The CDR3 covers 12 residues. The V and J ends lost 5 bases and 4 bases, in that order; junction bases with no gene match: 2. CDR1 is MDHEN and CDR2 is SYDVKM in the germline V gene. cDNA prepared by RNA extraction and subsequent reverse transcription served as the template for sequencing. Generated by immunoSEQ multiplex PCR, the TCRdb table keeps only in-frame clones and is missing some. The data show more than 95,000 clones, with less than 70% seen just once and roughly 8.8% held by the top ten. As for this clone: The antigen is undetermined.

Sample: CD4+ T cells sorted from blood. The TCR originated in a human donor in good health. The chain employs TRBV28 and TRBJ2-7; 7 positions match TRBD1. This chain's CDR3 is CASSPGQYEQYF. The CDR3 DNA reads TGTGCCAGCAGTCCGGGACAGTACGAGCAGTACTTC.